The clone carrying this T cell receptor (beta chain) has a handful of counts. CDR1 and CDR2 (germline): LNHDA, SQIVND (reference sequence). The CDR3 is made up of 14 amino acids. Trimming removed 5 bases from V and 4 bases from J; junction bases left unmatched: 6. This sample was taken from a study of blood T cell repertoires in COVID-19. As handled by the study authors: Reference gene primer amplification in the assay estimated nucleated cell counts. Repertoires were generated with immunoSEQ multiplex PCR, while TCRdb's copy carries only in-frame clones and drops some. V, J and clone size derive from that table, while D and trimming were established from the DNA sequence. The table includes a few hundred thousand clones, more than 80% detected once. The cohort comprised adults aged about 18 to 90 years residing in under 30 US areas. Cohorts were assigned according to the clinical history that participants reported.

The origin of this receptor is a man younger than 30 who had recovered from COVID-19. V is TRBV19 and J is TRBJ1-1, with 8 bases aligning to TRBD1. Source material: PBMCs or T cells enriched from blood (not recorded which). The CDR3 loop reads CASSLTGGSTEAFF. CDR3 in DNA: TGTGCCAGTAGTTTAACAGGGGGATCCACTGAAGCTTTCTTT. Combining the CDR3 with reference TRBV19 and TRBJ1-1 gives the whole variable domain DGGITQSPKYLFRKEGQNVTLSCEQNLNHDAMYWYRQDPGQGLRLIYYSQIVNDFQKGDIAEGYSVSREKKESFPLTVTSAQKNPTAFYLCASSLTGGSTEAFFGQGTRLTVV.